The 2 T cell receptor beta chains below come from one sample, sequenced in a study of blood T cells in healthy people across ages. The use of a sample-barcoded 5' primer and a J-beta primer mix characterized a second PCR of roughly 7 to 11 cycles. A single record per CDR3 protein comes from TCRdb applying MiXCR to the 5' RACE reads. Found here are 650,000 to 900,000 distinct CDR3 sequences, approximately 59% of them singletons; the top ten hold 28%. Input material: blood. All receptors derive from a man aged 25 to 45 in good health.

The CDR3 DNA reads TGTGCCAGCTCACCGCTCAGGACGGCCTCCTACGAGCAGTACTTC. It encodes CASSPLRTASYEQYF. V usage is TRBV18 and J usage is TRBJ2-7, with D hard to call. This CDR3 region has 15 residues. Trimming removed 3 bases from V and 0 bases from J, with 12 bases in between. CDR1 KGHSH and CDR2 LQKENI come from the germline V gene.

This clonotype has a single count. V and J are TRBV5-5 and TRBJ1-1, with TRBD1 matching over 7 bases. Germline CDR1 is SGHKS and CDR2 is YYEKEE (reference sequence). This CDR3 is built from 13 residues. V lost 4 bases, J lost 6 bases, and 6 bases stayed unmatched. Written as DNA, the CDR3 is TGTGCCAGCAGCCGCGACAGGGACGCTGAAGCTTTCTTT. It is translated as CASSRDRDAEAFF.